Each of the 30 T cell receptor beta chains below was sequenced from the same sample in a study of human T cells and chemical hapten exposure listed by TCRdb under 2021. The time point label corresponds to: patch test 1, 2 weeks after DPC sensitization. Taken with the paper, the label for treatment or condition translates to: therapeutic diphenylcyclopropenone sensitization with weekly scalp DPC. Library creation used RACE. For sequencing, a NextSeq 500 was employed. The public reads were reprocessed in TCRdb via fastp at Q25 and MiXCR, keeping in-frame beta chains. Records with the same CDR3 protein are collapsed into one entry carrying the most frequent genes and DNA. This sample lists about 100,000 distinct CDR3 sequences; 8% to 13% were detected once. Jointly, the top ten make up around 3.5% of the sample. Sequences were derived from whole blood, sampled in connection with sensitization to the hapten diphenylcyclopropenone (DPC). These receptors were obtained from a woman in her thirties or forties with alopecia areata. Some clones in this sample may be carry-over from other donors' samples.

Only a few counts were recorded for this clonotype. Since a far larger clone is one base different, this is likely a read error. The chain joins TRBV27 to TRBJ2-7; no firm D call. Trimming pared 2 bases from V and 0 bases from J, leaving 2 bases between. The CDR3 is made up of 12 amino acids. Germline V gives CDR1 MNHEY, CDR2 SMNVEV (reference sequence). The CDR3 coding sequence is TGTGCCAGCAGTTTACCCTCCTACGAGCAGTACTTC. It translates to CASSLPSYEQYF.

This clonotype was found a few times. The V call is TRBV7-2, the J call TRBJ1-5; a weak D match, TRBD1 (5 bases). Trimming left V 5 bases short and J 0 bases short, with 14 bases between. Looked up from germline, CDR1 is SGHTA and CDR2 is FQGNSA. This CDR3 contains 16 residues. CDR3: CASSRDGSDSNQPQHF. Written as DNA, the CDR3 is TGTGCCAGCAGCCGGGACGGATCTGATAGCAATCAGCCCCAGCATTTT. Looking up the rest from reference TRBV7-2 and TRBJ1-5 gives the full variable domain: GAGVSQSPSNKVTEKGKDVELRCDPISGHTALYWYRQSLGQGLEFLIYFQGNSAPDKSGLPSDRFSAERTGGSVSTLTIQRTQQEDSAVYLCASSRDGSDSNQPQHFGDGTRLSIL.

Many counts were recorded for this clonotype. This rearrangement joins TRBV15 to TRBJ2-2; the match to TRBD1 covers 9 bases. CDR3 size: 18 residues. Trimming took 0 bases from V and 2 from J; bases not matched to a gene: 7. Germline V gene data show CDR1 as LNHNV and CDR2 as YYDKDF (reference sequence). CDR3 in DNA: TGTGCCACCAGCAGAGAACTACCGGGACAGGGAAACACCGGGGAGCTGTTTTTT. This sequence encodes CATSRELPGQGNTGELFF.

This clonotype occurred many times. This rearrangement joins TRBV6-5 to TRBJ1-2; D is ambiguous. Germline lookup yields CDR1 MNHEY and CDR2 SVGAGI. Trimming cost V 4 bases and J 8 bases, with 17 bases left between them. The CDR3 covers 14 residues. This CDR3 reads CASSSRTLPVGYTF. The CDR3 DNA reads as TGTGCCAGCAGTTCGAGGACTCTGCCCGTGGGCTACACCTTC.

This rearrangement joins TRBV4-3 to TRBJ2-1; the D gene is possibly TRBD2 (7 bases). Germline CDR1 LGHNA, CDR2 YSLEER. CDR3 length: 17 residues. The V end lost 0 bases, the J end lost 8 bases, and 20 bases lay between the germline ends. CDR3 sequence reads: CASSQDPEGGPDDEQFF. The CDR3 DNA follows: TGCGCCAGCAGCCAAGACCCCGAGGGGGGGCCAGACGATGAGCAGTTCTTC.

This clonotype was recorded a few times. The rearrangement links TRBV20-1 to TRBJ2-7, with D perhaps TRBD1 (5 bases). Per germline, CDR1 DFQATT and CDR2 SNEGSKA (reference sequence). V was pared by 0 bases and J by 3 bases, with 21 bases between. The CDR3 extends over 17 amino acids. As DNA, the CDR3 is TGCAGTGCTAGAGATCTAGGCCAGGGCCTCTCCCGCTACGAGCAGTACTTC. The encoded protein is CSARDLGQGLSRYEQYF.

This clonotype was counted between two and nine times. V is TRBV6-1 and J is TRBJ2-5; 9 bases align to TRBD1. Germline V lookup: CDR1 MNHNS, CDR2 SASEGT. The CDR3 has 16 amino acids. V dropped 2 bases and J dropped 5; count of bases not matched to a gene: 9. CDR3 in amino acids: CASSESRTGVRETQYF. CDR3 bases: TGTGCCAGCAGTGAAAGCAGGACAGGGGTCCGGGAGACCCAGTACTTC.

This clonotype was picked up a small number of times. The chain combines TRBV2 with TRBJ1-1; D gene ambiguous. The CDR3 covers 14 residues. Trimming left V 1 base short and J 1 base short, with 7 bases between. Germline V gene sequence: CDR1 SNHLY, CDR2 FYNNEI. CDR3 DNA sequence: TGTGCCAGCAGTGAAGGACGGCCGAACACTGAAGCTTTCTTT. Its protein product is CASSEGRPNTEAFF.

Many counts were recorded for this clonotype. The chain is built from TRBV20-1 and TRBJ2-1; 8 bases match TRBD2. After removal of 6 bases from V and 5 bases from J, the junction contained 12 bases not matched to a gene. The CDR3 contains 15 residues. The V gene's germline CDR1 is DFQATT and CDR2 SNEGSKA (reference sequence). CDR3 sequence reads: CSAPGVAGWDNEQFF. The CDR3 DNA is TGCAGTGCCCCAGGGGTAGCGGGATGGGACAATGAGCAGTTCTTC.

The chain joins TRBV7-6 to TRBJ1-1; unclear D gene. Germline CDR1 SGHVS, CDR2 FNYEAQ. V was shortened by 1 base and J by 0 bases, with 9 bases between the two germline ends. CDR3 size: 15 residues. The CDR3 DNA is TGTGCCAGCAGCTTAGTAGACGGCCTGAACACTGAAGCTTTCTTT. Translating gives CASSLVDGLNTEAFF.

This clonotype was detected many times. The rearrangement links TRBV20-1 to TRBJ1-5; D gene ambiguous. CDR1 and CDR2 (germline): DFQATT, SNEGSKA (reference sequence). CDR3 length equals 13 residues. Between the trimmed V and J ends, which lost 6 bases and 1 base, there was a span of 10 bases. The CDR3 DNA is TGCAGTGCAAGACTAGACAGCAATCAGCCCCAGCATTTT. This sequence encodes CSARLDSNQPQHF.

The rearrangement joins TRBV2 to TRBJ1-2; D is undetermined. CDR1 and CDR2 from the germline V gene are SNHLY and FYNNEI. This CDR3 has 13 residues. Trimming stripped 6 bases from V and 0 bases from J, with 8 bases between. CDR3 sequence reads: CASRPPANYGYTF. DNA for the CDR3: TGTGCCAGCAGACCCCCAGCTAACTATGGCTACACCTTC. The full variable domain, rest sourced from reference TRBV2 and TRBJ1-2, is EPEVTQTPSHQVTQMGQEVILRCVPISNHLYFYWYRQILGQKVEFLVSFYNNEISEKSEIFDDQFSVERPDGSNFTLKIRSTKLEDSAMYFCASRPPANYGYTFGSGTRLTVV.

This clonotype was seen repeatedly, ten times or more. V usage is TRBV12-3 or TRBV12-4 and J usage is TRBJ1-2; D unresolved. V was clipped by 0 bases and J by 8 bases, with 13 bases between them. The CDR3 covers 14 residues. Here the CDR3 DNA reads TGTGCCAGCAGTTTAGCTAAACCCCCCGCGGGCTACACCTTC. Translated, it gives CASSLAKPPAGYTF.

V gene TRBV27 combines with J gene TRBJ2-7; 9 bases line up with TRBD2. In germline, CDR1 is MNHEY, CDR2 SMNVEV (reference sequence). The V segment lost 6 bases and the J segment 3 bases; nucleotides outside the gene matches: 12. CDR3 length: 16 amino acids. The chain's CDR3 is CASRFGGRAVSYEQYF. The CDR3 coding sequence is TGTGCCAGCAGATTCGGCGGGAGGGCCGTAAGCTACGAGCAGTACTTC.

This clonotype was detected ten times or more. The chain uses TRBV19 and TRBJ2-7, with 11 bases matching TRBD2. The ends lost 6 bases at V and 1 base at J; junction bases unmatched: 5. CDR1 and CDR2 from the germline V gene are LNHDA and SQIVND (reference sequence). The CDR3 length is 15 residues. The CDR3 spells CASRQGLAVSYEQYF. Here the CDR3 DNA reads TGTGCCAGTAGGCAGGGACTAGCGGTATCCTACGAGCAGTACTTC.

The chain couples TRBV2 to TRBJ2-6, with no clear D. The CDR3 totals 14 residues. From germline, CDR1 is SNHLY and CDR2 FYNNEI. Trimming pared 5 bases from V and 1 base from J, leaving 6 bases between. This chain's CDR3 is CASSTESGANVLTF. The DNA of the CDR3 is TGTGCCAGCAGTACGGAATCTGGGGCCAACGTCCTGACTTTC.

The chain recombines TRBV20-1 with TRBJ2-5; TRBD2 might be the D (6 bases). The germline gives CDR1 DFQATT, CDR2 SNEGSKA (reference sequence). V lost 2 bases to trimming and J lost 5 bases, with 12 bases between them. CDR3 length: 13 residues. The CDR3 is CSARLPGVETQYF. CDR3 nucleotide sequence: TGCAGTGCTAGACTCCCGGGGGTCGAGACCCAGTACTTC.

In this sample, this clonotype turned up many times. The rearrangement uses TRBV18 and TRBJ1-1; D is possibly TRBD1 (6 bases). Germline V gene lookup returns CDR1 KGHSH and CDR2 LQKENI. The CDR3 length is 13 residues. Between the trimmed V and J ends, which lost 4 bases and 4 bases, there was a span of 10 bases. CDR3 DNA sequence: TGTGCCAGCTCACAGGGGGGATCCACTGAAGCTTTCTTT. It yields the protein CASSQGGSTEAFF. Full variable domain (outside the CDR3, taken from reference TRBV18 and TRBJ1-1): NAGVMQNPRHLVRRRGQEARLRCSPMKGHSHVYWYRQLPEEGLKFMVYLQKENIIDESGMPKERFSAEFPKEGPSILRIQQVVRGDSAAYFCASSQGGSTEAFFGQGTRLTVV.

This clonotype was seen only a few times. The genes are TRBV7-2 and TRBJ1-4; no reliable D call. This CDR3 region has 18 residues. V lost 3 bases to trimming and J lost 1 base, with 18 bases between them. Germline values: CDR1 SGHTA, CDR2 FQGNSA. CDR3 DNA: TGTGCCAGCAGCTTGACCGGACGGCCAGGTCTAACTAATGAAAAACTGTTTTTT. As protein: CASSLTGRPGLTNEKLFF.

Here the CDR3 reads CASSHPGRASYEQYF. CDR3 sequence (DNA): TGTGCCAGCAGCCACCCGGGACGGGCCTCCTACGAGCAGTACTTC. The J gene is TRBJ2-7, the V gene TRBV3-1, with D perhaps being TRBD1 or TRBD2 (5 bases each). The CDR3 totals 15 residues. Germline lookup yields CDR1 LGHDT and CDR2 YNNKEL (reference sequence). V was cut by 3 bases and J by 0 bases, with 12 bases left in between.

This chain connects TRBV20-1 to TRBJ1-1; 7 bases are a match to TRBD1. There are 13 residues in the CDR3. V lost 7 bases, J lost 3 bases, and 8 bases stayed unmatched. Germline V gene data show CDR1 as DFQATT and CDR2 as SNEGSKA (reference sequence). The CDR3 coding sequence is TGCAGTGTTTGCAAGGGGGCATACACTGAAGCTTTCTTT. It is translated as CSVCKGAYTEAFF.

V is TRBV7-8 and J is TRBJ2-3; 8 bases are shared with TRBD2. The germline CDR1 and CDR2 sequences are SGHVS and FQNEAQ. V dropped 5 bases and J dropped 0; count of bases not matched to a gene: 13. This CDR3 has 18 residues. This chain's CDR3 is CASSRYLQRELSTDTQYF. The CDR3 DNA reads as TGTGCCAGCAGCCGTTACTTACAGCGGGAGCTAAGCACAGATACGCAGTATTTT.

This clonotype was counted ten times or more. The chain has TRBV6-5 and TRBJ1-1, with D tentatively TRBD1 (6 bases). CDR1 is MNHEY, CDR2 SVGAGI, per germline. The CDR3 sequence is 14 residues long. Trimming took 5 bases from V and 0 from J, leaving 10 bases between them. The CDR3 DNA reads TGTGCCAGCAGTCTCGGGGGCATGAACACTGAAGCTTTCTTT. Protein product: CASSLGGMNTEAFF.

The rearrangement uses TRBV24-1 and TRBJ2-7; the D is unclear. Germline CDR1 is KGHDR and CDR2 is SFDVKD. CDR3 size: 11 residues. The V and J ends lost 5 bases and 3 bases respectively, with 4 bases between them. In DNA form, the CDR3 reads TGTGCCACCAGTGCGGGCTACGAGCAGTACTTC. Amino acid sequence: CATSAGYEQYF.

The sample holds a few counts of this clonotype. The chain is built from TRBV20-1 and TRBJ2-5, with 13 nucleotides matching TRBD2. CDR3 length equals 13 residues. CDR1 is DFQATT and CDR2 is SNEGSKA in the germline V gene (reference sequence). V lost 5 bases, J lost 5 bases, and 2 bases stayed unmatched. The CDR3 DNA is TGCAGTGCTCCGACTAGCGGGAGGGAGACCCAGTACTTC. Its protein is CSAPTSGRETQYF.

V and J are TRBV6-2 or TRBV6-3 and TRBJ2-1, with 7 bases identical to TRBD2. This CDR3 is built from 12 residues. V was pared by 8 bases and J by 6 bases, with 4 bases of the junction left unmatched. The germline gives CDR1 MNHEY, CDR2 SVGEGT. The chain's CDR3 is CASGRVRNEQFF. Here the CDR3 DNA reads TGTGCCAGCGGGAGGGTCCGCAATGAGCAGTTCTTC.

The chain links TRBV27 to TRBJ1-4; TRBD1 matches at 7 bases. CDR3 length equals 15 residues. The V and J ends lost 5 bases and 3 bases, in that order; junction bases with no gene match: 6. The germline CDR1 and CDR2 sequences are MNHEY and SMNVEV (reference sequence). The DNA for the CDR3 is TGTGCCAGCAGTCTTACCCAGGGGGCTAATGAAAAACTGTTTTTT. Its protein is CASSLTQGANEKLFF.

This clonotype was detected only a few times. The chain uses TRBV7-2 and TRBJ1-2; D is unresolved. This CDR3 has 16 amino acids. Germline CDR1 is SGHTA and CDR2 is FQGNSA. The V end lost 1 base, the J end lost 8 bases, and 20 bases lay between the germline ends. CDR3 coding DNA: TGTGCCAGCAGCTTAGTTCACGATCCCCCCCTCTCCGGCTACACCTTC. Protein sequence: CASSLVHDPPLSGYTF.

This clonotype was picked up a small number of times. CDR3 DNA sequence: TGTGCCAGCAGCGAAACAGGGTCGCCCGGGGAGCTGTTTTTT. The encoded protein is CASSETGSPGELFF. The rearrangement joins TRBV11-3 to TRBJ2-2; maybe TRBD1 (6 bases). V was trimmed by 5 bases and J by 6 bases, leaving 13 bases between them. The CDR3 extends over 14 amino acids. In germline, CDR1 is SGHNT, CDR2 YENEEA.

This clonotype was detected a few times. This chain joins TRBV12-3 or TRBV12-4 and TRBJ1-1; possibly TRBD1 for D (5 bases). V was cut by 1 base and J by 6 bases, with 6 bases left in between. This CDR3 has 12 amino acids. Written as DNA, the CDR3 is TGTGCCAGCAGTTTAGTGGGGGCTGAAGCTTTCTTT. It translates to CASSLVGAEAFF.